A single sample gave rise to the 29 T cell receptor beta chains below, sequenced in a study of blood T cell repertoires in COVID-19. Clones were read by immunoSEQ multiplex PCR, and TCRdb kept only the in-frame ones, dropping some. The top ten clones hold less than 0.95% of a sample with roughly 460,000 clones, around 90% of them seen once. Source material: peripheral blood. These TCRs come from a man between 18 and 35 years old with COVID-19, enrolled during active disease.

About this clone itself: The sample contains more than one DNA sequence encoding this CDR3. This chain connects TRBV5-1 to TRBJ2-1; 10 positions match TRBD2. Germline V gene data show CDR1 as SGHRS and CDR2 as YFSETQ. There are 14 residues in the CDR3. The V segment lost 2 bases and the J segment 5 bases; nucleotides outside the gene matches: 1. CDR3 in DNA: TGCGCCAGCAGCTTCCTAGCGGGAGACAATGAGCAGTTCTTC. This translates into CASSFLAGDNEQFF.

In DNA form, the CDR3 reads TGTGCCAGCAGCGTCGGGACAGGGGTTAACTATGGCTACACCTTC. Protein sequence: CASSVGTGVNYGYTF. The V and J genes are TRBV7-8 and TRBJ1-2; 10 bases map to TRBD1. CDR3 length equals 15 residues. Germline CDR1 reads SGHVS; CDR2 reads FQNEAQ. Trimming took 5 bases from V and 1 from J; bases not matched to a gene: 4.

As to this clone: A junction boundary mismatches the germline segment, possibly from a read error. The chain has TRBV19 and TRBJ2-7; TRBD1 might be the D (5 bases). This CDR3 region has 14 residues. The germline gives CDR1 LNHDA, CDR2 SQIVND (reference sequence). The CDR3 bases are TGTGCCAGTAGCCAGGGTTACCCTGCCTACGTGCAGTACTTC. This encodes CASSQGYPAYVQYF. The variable domain in full, with the rest retrieved from reference TRBV19 and TRBJ2-7, is DGGITQSPKYLFRKEGQNVTLSCEQNLNHDAMYWYRQDPGQGLRLIYYSQIVNDFQKGDIAEGYSVSREKKESFPLTVTSAQKNPTAFYLCASSQGYPAYVQYFGPGTRLTVT.

This chain joins TRBV5-1 and TRBJ2-5, with D possibly matching TRBD2 (6 bases). Trimming took off 4 bases at V and 2 bases at J, with 15 bases between the two ends. The germline CDR1 and CDR2 sequences are SGHRS and YFSETQ. The CDR3 length is 15 residues. CDR3 coding DNA: TGCGCCAGCAGCAATCAAGCGGGCCCTCAAGAGACCCAGTACTTC. Amino acids: CASSNQAGPQETQYF.

The chain employs TRBV27 and TRBJ1-2, with D perhaps TRBD1 (5 bases). Germline CDR1 and CDR2: MNHEY and SMNVEV (reference sequence). V was shortened by 4 bases and J by 4 bases, with 10 bases between the two germline ends. The CDR3 consists of 13 residues. The CDR3 protein is CASSSHQGYGYTF. CDR3 in DNA: TGTGCCAGCAGTTCCCACCAGGGCTATGGCTACACCTTC.

The V gene is TRBV6-6, the J gene TRBJ2-7; D perhaps matches TRBD2 (5 bases). Germline CDR1 is MNHNY and CDR2 is SVGAGI (reference sequence). Trimming removed 5 bases from V and 1 base from J, with 15 bases in between. This CDR3 is built from 15 residues. The CDR3 spells CASSLDIGKSYEQYF. The CDR3 region has the DNA TGTGCCAGCAGTCTAGACATCGGGAAATCCTACGAGCAGTACTTC.

In its sample, this clone was seen many times. The identical CDR3 is also encoded by other nucleotide sequences in the sample. The chain is built from TRBV5-1 and TRBJ2-2; TRBD2 aligns across 8 bases. V shed 4 bases and J 1 base; nucleotides not matched to a gene: 3. CDR3 size: 15 residues. Germline CDR1 is SGHRS and CDR2 is YFSETQ. The CDR3: CASSPTSGNTGELFF. The CDR3 DNA sequence: TGCGCCAGCAGCCCCACTAGCGGGAACACCGGGGAGCTGTTTTTT.

This rearrangement joins TRBV15 to TRBJ1-5; possible D gene TRBD1, 5 bases. Germline V gene data show CDR1 as LNHNV and CDR2 as YYDKDF (reference sequence). The CDR3 extends over 14 amino acids. Trimming took 4 bases from V and 5 from J, leaving 12 bases between them. CDR3 bases: TGTGCCACCAGCACTCGCAGGGAATATCAGCCCCAGCATTTT. Translation gives CATSTRREYQPQHF.

The genes are TRBV7-3 and TRBJ2-1; 12 nucleotides align to TRBD2. This CDR3 spans 16 amino acids. Germline V CDR1 and CDR2: SGHTA, FQGTGA. The V and J ends lost 5 bases and 4 bases, in that order; junction bases with no gene match: 6. The CDR3 DNA is TGTGCCAGCAGCCCCCGGACTAGCGGGAATTACAATGAGCAGTTCTTC. Its protein product is CASSPRTSGNYNEQFF.

The chain has TRBV5-5 and TRBJ1-1, with a possible D match to TRBD1 (5 bases). CDR3 length equals 13 residues. The germline gives CDR1 SGHKS, CDR2 YYEKEE (reference sequence). V shed 1 base and J shed 8 bases, with 12 bases lying between them. The CDR3 coding sequence is TGTGCCAGCAGCTTGTCGGAGACAGCCGAAGCTTTCTTT. It codes for CASSLSETAEAFF.

The chain carries TRBV10-2 and TRBJ2-7; D may be TRBD1 (9 bases). Germline V gives CDR1 WSHSY, CDR2 SAAADI. V was trimmed by 9 bases and J by 0 bases, leaving 15 bases between them. This CDR3 spans 14 amino acids. CDR3 DNA sequence: TGCGCCAGTAGCGGGACAGGGACCTCCTACGAGCAGTACTTC. Residues: CASSGTGTSYEQYF.

The gene calls are TRBV11-3 and TRBJ2-3; TRBD2 matches 11 bases. Germline CDR1 SGHNT, CDR2 YENEEA. The CDR3 spans 17 residues. J was trimmed by 5 bases and V by 4 bases; bases with no gene match: 11. Here the CDR3 DNA reads TGTGCCAGCAGCTCCCGAACTAGCGGGAGTTCACGAGATACGCAGTATTTT. Its translation is CASSSRTSGSSRDTQYF.

This clone has a handful of counts. The chain employs TRBV5-4 and TRBJ2-2, with 8 bases matching TRBD1. Germline V CDR1 and CDR2: SGHNT, YYREEE (reference sequence). The CDR3 extends over 16 amino acids. The junction had 7 bases not matched to a gene; V was cut back by 2 bases and J by 4 bases. This CDR3 is CASSFPDRVGTGELFF. The CDR3 DNA is TGTGCCAGCAGCTTCCCGGACAGGGTCGGCACCGGGGAGCTGTTTTTT.

V gene TRBV18 combines with J gene TRBJ1-6, with 9 bases aligning to TRBD1. J was trimmed by 8 bases and V by 4 bases; bases with no gene match: 6. The germline gives CDR1 KGHSH, CDR2 LQKENI. The CDR3 is 15 residues long. The CDR3 nucleotides are TGTGCCAGCTCACTCGGACAGGGGAGGTATTCACCCCTCCACTTT. Its translation: CASSLGQGRYSPLHF. Using reference TRBV18 and TRBJ1-6 for the parts outside the CDR3, the full variable domain is NAGVMQNPRHLVRRRGQEARLRCSPMKGHSHVYWYRQLPEEGLKFMVYLQKENIIDESGMPKERFSAEFPKEGPSILRIQQVVRGDSAAYFCASSLGQGRYSPLHFGNGTRLTVT.

V and J are TRBV19 and TRBJ1-2; no firm D call. The V end was cut by 4 bases, the J end by 4 bases, with 19 bases between. This CDR3 spans 16 amino acids. Germline V gives CDR1 LNHDA, CDR2 SQIVND (reference sequence). The CDR3, as DNA: TGTGCCAGTAGTACCTATGCTTCCGGAGGGAGCTATGGCTACACCTTC. Translation gives CASSTYASGGSYGYTF.

The genes are TRBV27 and TRBJ2-3; 7 bases agree with TRBD2. Looked up from germline, CDR1 is MNHEY and CDR2 is SMNVEV (reference sequence). This CDR3 contains 16 residues. Germline trimming cut 5 bases from V and 2 bases from J; bases unmatched to any gene: 10. The CDR3 nucleotides are TGTGCCAGCAGTGCGTGGGCTAGCGGATACACAGATACGCAGTATTTT. It yields the protein CASSAWASGYTDTQYF.

This clone was counted once. This chain joins TRBV6-1 and TRBJ1-1, with TRBD1 identical over 7 bases. The CDR3 has 14 amino acids. V shed 3 bases, J shed 4 bases, and the junction held 5 bases outside the gene matches. Looked up from germline, CDR1 is MNHNS and CDR2 is SASEGT. CDR3: CASSDPGQITEAFF. CDR3 DNA sequence: TGTGCCAGCAGTGATCCGGGACAGATCACTGAAGCTTTCTTT.

The genes are TRBV19 and TRBJ2-1; no firm D call. This CDR3 has 13 amino acids. V lost 1 base to trimming and J lost 7 bases, with 8 bases between them. Germline-derived CDR1 and CDR2 are LNHDA and SQIVND (reference sequence). The CDR3 reads CASSIGPRNEQFF. The CDR3 DNA reads TGTGCCAGTAGTATAGGGCCGAGGAATGAGCAGTTCTTC.

The V call is TRBV20-1, the J call TRBJ1-5; possibly TRBD1 for D (5 bases). Trimming stripped 3 bases from V and 0 bases from J, with 24 bases between. The CDR3 has 19 residues. CDR1 DFQATT and CDR2 SNEGSKA come from the germline V gene (reference sequence). The CDR3: CSASFYRPGNTYSNQPQHF. The CDR3 coding sequence is TGCAGTGCTAGTTTTTACCGTCCAGGGAACACTTATAGCAATCAGCCCCAGCATTTT.

The genes are TRBV27 and TRBJ2-3; 9 nucleotides align to TRBD2. Germline CDR1 is MNHEY and CDR2 is SMNVEV (reference sequence). J lost 5 bases, V lost 5 bases, and 5 bases had no gene match. The CDR3 is 14 residues long. The CDR3 here is CASSMTSGRDTQYF. CDR3 DNA: TGTGCCAGCAGTATGACTAGCGGAAGAGATACGCAGTATTTT.

The V call is TRBV28, the J call TRBJ1-6; 7 bases map to TRBD1. Germline CDR1 and CDR2: MDHEN and SYDVKM. The CDR3 sequence is 16 residues long. The ends lost 6 bases at V and 0 bases at J; junction bases unmatched: 5. CDR3 residues: CASSKDRSSYNSPLHF. The CDR3, as DNA: TGTGCCAGCAGCAAGGACAGGAGCTCCTATAATTCACCCCTCCACTTT.

The rearrangement uses TRBV7-9 and TRBJ1-1; D perhaps matches TRBD1 (5 bases). Germline CDR1 is SEHNR and CDR2 is FQNEAQ (reference sequence). The CDR3 covers 14 residues. V lost 1 base to trimming and J lost 5 bases, with 11 bases between them. CDR3 residues: CASSLEGYATEAFF. The CDR3 DNA sequence: TGTGCCAGCAGCTTAGAGGGGTATGCGACTGAAGCTTTCTTT.

V and J are TRBV29-1 and TRBJ2-7; no firm D call. This CDR3 region has 13 residues. Trimming stripped 2 bases from V and 2 bases from J, with 10 bases between. The germline gives CDR1 SQVTM, CDR2 ANQGSEA. DNA for the CDR3: TGCAGCGTTGAATCGGTGGTAACCTACGAGCAGTACTTC. It encodes CSVESVVTYEQYF.

The V gene is TRBV4-1, the J gene TRBJ2-3; 8 bases align to TRBD2. The CDR3 sequence is 16 residues long. Trimming at V came to 1 base and at J to 3 bases, leaving 6 bases not matched to a gene. Germline V CDR1 and CDR2: MGHRA, YSYEKL. The CDR3 DNA follows: TGCGCCAGCAGCCAAGGGGGTAGCGGGGCGACAGATACGCAGTATTTT. It encodes CASSQGGSGATDTQYF.

The chain links TRBV2 to TRBJ1-2; D ambiguous. Germline CDR1 SNHLY, CDR2 FYNNEI. V was clipped by 7 bases and J by 0 bases, with 6 bases between them. CDR3 length: 12 amino acids. Here the CDR3 DNA reads TGTGCCAGCAAACCTACTAACTATGGCTACACCTTC. Residues: CASKPTNYGYTF.

The rearrangement links TRBV5-4 to TRBJ1-6; 7 positions match TRBD1. This CDR3 comprises 16 residues. CDR1 is SGHNT, CDR2 YYREEE, per germline (reference sequence). Losses at the gene ends were 4 bases for V and 1 base for J; bases not matched to a gene: 5. The chain's CDR3 is CASSAAGGSYNSPLHF. For the CDR3, the DNA is TGTGCCAGCAGCGCCGCAGGGGGATCCTATAATTCACCCCTCCACTTT.

The genes are TRBV24-1 and TRBJ2-7, with 7 bases aligning to TRBD2. After removal of 4 bases from V and 3 bases from J, the junction contained 23 bases not matched to a gene. CDR1 and CDR2 (germline): KGHDR, SFDVKD. The CDR3 sequence is 20 residues long. DNA for the CDR3: TGTGCCACCAGTGAGAATACCAGGTGGCGGCTAGCGGATTATTGCTACGAGCAGTACTTC. Translating it yields CATSENTRWRLADYCYEQYF.

The chain links TRBV7-6 to TRBJ1-3, with no clear D. V was cut by 1 base and J by 4 bases, with 14 bases left in between. Germline-derived CDR1 and CDR2 are SGHVS and FNYEAQ. The CDR3 has 16 amino acids. In DNA, the CDR3 is TGTGCCAGCAGCTTAGTAACCACCGGAGGAGGAAACACCATATATTTT. Encoded protein: CASSLVTTGGGNTIYF.

J is TRBJ2-1 and V is TRBV3-1 (or the pseudogene TRBV3-2); TRBD2 aligns across 9 bases. Unmatched junction bases numbered 14, after V lost 1 base and J lost 4 bases. This CDR3 comprises 19 residues. CDR1 and CDR2 (germline): LGHDT, YNNKEL (reference sequence). DNA for the CDR3: TGTGCCAGCAGCCAAGGGTTCCTAGCGGGAAACTTTCGGTACAATGAGCAGTTCTTC. This gives the protein CASSQGFLAGNFRYNEQFF.